This TCR beta chain originates from a study of T-cell reconstitution after alpha-beta-depleted transplantation in children. Broader study findings: Surviving recipient cells, namely T cells and thymic progenitors, were the source of high day-60 TCRbeta diversity in some patients. One year post-transplant, T-cell counts and diversity were largely derived from T cells produced anew. It was reported that alpha-beta T cells came from several hundred expanded graft clones (about two months after transplant).

The CDR3 covers 18 residues. The germline V gene has CDR1 SGHRS and CDR2 YFSETQ. V was clipped by 3 bases and J by 1 base; unmatched bases: 6. Unique molecular identifiers tagged the TCRbeta library. Using its own MiXCR run on the PCR reads, TCRdb lists one record per CDR3 protein. Of fewer than 750,000 distinct CDR3 sequences detected, 20% to 30% appear once; the ten largest clones hold 35% to 40%. This clonotype was counted only a few times. The antigen remains unidentified. This sample comprised PBMCs, obtained before TCRalphabeta/CD19-depleted stem cell transplant. The chain couples TRBV5-1 to TRBJ2-3; TRBD2 matches 15 bases. The receptor comes from a boy younger than two with Wiskott-Aldrich syndrome, due to receive a stem cell transplant. The CDR3 sequence is CASSSAGLAGGGTDTQYF. Here the CDR3 DNA reads TGCGCCAGCAGCTCCGCGGGACTAGCGGGAGGCGGCACAGATACGCAGTATTTT.